Presented here are 7 T cell receptor beta chains from one specimen sequenced in a study of T cells in Graves' hyperthyroidism and ophthalmopathy. TCR beta CDR3 regions were amplified from RNA transcripts. TCR CDR3 regions were first amplified by RT-PCR with HTBI primers. Each CDR3 protein gets one entry after TCRdb re-called the multiplex PCR reads with MiXCR. This table holds around 500,000 distinct CDR3 sequences, 12% to 15% found once. The sequencing sample was made of blood. Receptors were obtained from a woman aged 35 to 49 with Graves' hyperthyroidism.

This clonotype was detected many times. This sequence joins TRBV9 and TRBJ1-2; tentative D call: TRBD1 (6 bases). Trimming left V 6 bases short and J 3 bases short, with 15 bases between. CDR1 is SGDLS and CDR2 is YYNGEE in the germline V gene. The CDR3 consists of 14 residues. The CDR3 DNA reads TGTGCCAGCACTCGCCCGGGGGCATACTATGGCTACACCTTC. This codes for CASTRPGAYYGYTF.

This clonotype was detected ten times or more. CDR3 coding DNA: TGTGCCAGCATGAAGCACGCTAGCACAGATACGCAGTATTTT. It encodes CASMKHASTDTQYF. The chain uses TRBV27 and TRBJ2-3; no firm D call. Between the trimmed V and J ends, which lost 7 bases and 0 bases, there was a span of 11 bases. This CDR3 region has 14 residues. Germline V gene sequence: CDR1 MNHEY, CDR2 SMNVEV (reference sequence).

In this sample, this clonotype turned up many times. The chain uses TRBV30 and TRBJ2-1; D is unresolved. The CDR3 extends over 13 amino acids. V lost 0 bases, J lost 6 bases, and 9 bases lay in between. Germline CDR1 is GTSNPN and CDR2 is SVGIG (reference sequence). The CDR3 nucleotides read TGTGCCTGGAGTGTAGGCCAGGCCAATGAGCAGTTCTTC. It specifies CAWSVGQANEQFF.

This clonotype was counted at least ten times. This chain uses TRBV12-3 or TRBV12-4 with TRBJ1-5; 8 nucleotides align to TRBD1. Trimming took 4 bases from V and 3 from J; bases not matched to a gene: 8. The CDR3 spans 16 residues. CDR3 sequence (DNA): TGTGCCAGCAGTTCGGGCGGGACAGGTCCCAATCAGCCCCAGCATTTT. Its translation is CASSSGGTGPNQPQHF.

The chain employs TRBV27 and TRBJ2-7; D unresolved. V gave up 2 bases and J gave up 4 bases, with 9 bases separating them. Per the germline V gene, CDR1 is MNHEY and CDR2 is SMNVEV (reference sequence). CDR3 size: 13 residues. The CDR3 nucleotides read TGTGCCAGCAGTTTAAAGTTGGGGTACGAGCAGTACTTC. Translating it yields CASSLKLGYEQYF.

DNA of the CDR3: TGCAGTGCTGTCTCGACAGCTAGCTCCTACGAGCAGTACTTC. It encodes CSAVSTASSYEQYF. The chain recombines TRBV20-1 with TRBJ2-7, with TRBD1 as a possible D gene (5 bases). V lost 5 bases and J 0 bases, leaving 14 bases between the germline ends. The CDR3 runs to 14 residues. Germline V gene data show CDR1 as DFQATT and CDR2 as SNEGSKA (reference sequence).

This chain uses TRBV7-9 with TRBJ1-1, with D perhaps matching TRBD1 (6 bases). The CDR3 is 17 residues long. V gave up 5 bases and J gave up 6 bases, with 25 bases separating them. Germline loops: CDR1 SEHNR, CDR2 FQNEAQ (reference sequence). The CDR3: CASSQNRAGTGYAEAFF. The DNA of the CDR3 is TGTGCCAGCAGCCAAAACAGGGCTGGCACCGGCTATGCTGAAGCTTTCTTT.